This T cell receptor beta chain originates from a study of T cells after yellow fever vaccination. In its sample, this clonotype was seen many times. The antigen is unknown. CDR3 size: 14 residues. CDR1 and CDR2 from the germline V gene are SNHLY and FYNNEI. Trimming removed 7 bases from V and 3 bases from J, with 13 bases in between. Template-switching 5'RACE yielded the TCR cDNA; a universal primer site and UMIs were added in the process. TCRdb ran MiXCR on the 5' RACE reads and lists one entry per CDR3 protein. The table has approximately 110,000 distinct CDR3 sequences, nearly 7.5% seen once; the top ten hold around 2.5%. The study, taken as a whole, reports: Clonotype sharing between CD4 and CD8 compartments was small. Though weaker, the secondary response peaked faster, on day 5 versus 15.

This chain connects TRBV2 to TRBJ1-5, with a possible D match to TRBD1 (5 bases). This clonotype originated in a man younger than 35 who received the YFV17D yellow fever vaccine. Sequencing was performed on CD4+ T cells sorted from PBMCs, taken more than 8 days after the first yellow fever vaccination. The CDR3: CASTLGANNQPQHF. The CDR3 DNA is TGTGCCAGCACGTTAGGGGCGAACAATCAGCCCCAGCATTTT. Full variable domain (missing parts from reference TRBV2 and TRBJ1-5): EPEVTQTPSHQVTQMGQEVILRCVPISNHLYFYWYRQILGQKVEFLVSFYNNEISEKSEIFDDQFSVERPDGSNFTLKIRSTKLEDSAMYFCASTLGANNQPQHFGDGTRLSIL.